A selection of T cell receptor beta chains follows, all from one sample in a study of T-cell memory formation after mild COVID-19. In TCRdb, the 5' RACE reads were re-called with MiXCR into one record per CDR3 protein. The profile shows about 110,000 distinct CDR3 sequences, 15% to 20% of them singletons. Sequencing used PBMCs or a T cell subset sorted from them (not recorded which). The receptors were gathered from a young man who had mild COVID-19 (a few samples of this study predate the infection). Cell type and time point are not known. The conserved cysteine and the conserved F or W are not part of the CDR3 here. Each record gives: V gene, J gene, CDR3 protein.

>TRBV9|TRBJ1-2
ASSTLGDNGYT
>TRBV20-1|TRBJ2-3
SAPSAGGRADTQY
>TRBV2|TRBJ1-1
ASSKPGQNTEAF
>TRBV28|TRBJ2-3
ASSSRQGRGTDTQY
>TRBV5-6|TRBJ1-2
ASSLVGSRPGYT
>TRBV4-2|TRBJ2-4
ASSQNSGGAKLAKNIQY
>TRBV20-1|TRBJ2-1
SPPGLAGGTYNEQF
>TRBV18|TRBJ1-1
ASSPGAGTEAF
>TRBV4-3|TRBJ2-3
ASSQGRGLAGGDTQY
>TRBV19|TRBJ2-3
ASSPARLTDTQY
>TRBV5-1|TRBJ2-5
ASSSISRGTGETQY
>TRBV5-1|TRBJ2-1
ASSLDPGNEQF
>TRBV7-2|TRBJ1-1
ASSLLIRAAEAF
>TRBV20-1|TRBJ1-1
SARAASGGKGNTEAF
>TRBV3-1|TRBJ1-2
ASSQEDRGYT
>TRBV10-3|TRBJ2-5
ATGQPRETQY
>TRBV18|TRBJ2-2
ASSPWRSGELF
>TRBV6-2/TRBV6-3|TRBJ2-1
ASSFYSPRWDEQF
>TRBV7-9|TRBJ1-1
ASSSKSGGTEAF
>TRBV12-3/TRBV12-4|TRBJ1-6
ASRSDWAPLH
>TRBV7-8|TRBJ1-2
ASSLPPAGTGVGYT
>TRBV11-2|TRBJ1-1
ASSLDAGGTEAF
>TRBV5-1|TRBJ2-2
ASSLSPANTGELF
>TRBV7-2|TRBJ2-5
ASSQEPRGGRKTQY
>TRBV7-2|TRBJ2-7
ASSAQGALYEQY
>TRBV12-3/TRBV12-4|TRBJ2-3
ASGLAGGPYTQY
>TRBV10-3|TRBJ2-3
AISESPGANTQY
>TRBV10-1|TRBJ2-3
ASSESAATDTQY
>TRBV25-1|TRBJ1-2
ASAAAFGYT
>TRBV5-5|TRBJ2-3
ASSLDHLRDTQY
>TRBV7-9|TRBJ1-1
ASRSHGDTEAF
>TRBV20-1|TRBJ2-6
SAATPPGANVLT
>TRBV28|TRBJ1-1
ASSTNSGRTTEAF
>TRBV12-3/TRBV12-4|TRBJ1-1
ASSLERGWTEAF
>TRBV7-2|TRBJ1-2
ASSPGQALYGYT
>TRBV25-1|TRBJ1-4
ASSEQGLNEKLF
>TRBV20-1|TRBJ2-5
SVSGGGQETQY
>TRBV7-9|TRBJ2-3
ASRRVGGTDTQY
>TRBV4-2|TRBJ1-4
ASSQEARRANEKLF
>TRBV3-1|TRBJ2-7
ASSQHRGYEQY
>TRBV5-6|TRBJ1-5
ASSFINQPQH
>TRBV5-1|TRBJ2-3
ASSLSTVLSTDTQY
>TRBV25-1|TRBJ2-4
ASSEFLAKNIQY
>TRBV6-2/TRBV6-3|TRBJ2-1
ASSYAGTEQF
>TRBV6-6|TRBJ2-6
ASSPGFAGANVLT
>TRBV20-1|TRBJ2-1
SARVVANYNEQF